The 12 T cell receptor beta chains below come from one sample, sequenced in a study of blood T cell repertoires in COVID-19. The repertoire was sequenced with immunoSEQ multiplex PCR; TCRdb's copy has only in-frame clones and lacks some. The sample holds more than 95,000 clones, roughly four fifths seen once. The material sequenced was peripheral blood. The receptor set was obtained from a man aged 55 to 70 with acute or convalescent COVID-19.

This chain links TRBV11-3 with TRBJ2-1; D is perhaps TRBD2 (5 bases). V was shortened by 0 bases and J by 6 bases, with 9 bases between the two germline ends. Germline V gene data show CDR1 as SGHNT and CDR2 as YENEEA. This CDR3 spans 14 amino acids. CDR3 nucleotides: TGTGCCAGCAGCTTAGATGGAGGAAGCAATGAGCAGTTCTTC. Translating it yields CASSLDGGSNEQFF.

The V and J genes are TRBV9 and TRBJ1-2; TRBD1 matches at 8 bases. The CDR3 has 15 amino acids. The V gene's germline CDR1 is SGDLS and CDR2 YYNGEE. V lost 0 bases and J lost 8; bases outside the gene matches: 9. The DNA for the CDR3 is TGTGCCAGCAGCGTAGTAGGGACAGGCAACGACGGCTACACCTTC. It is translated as CASSVVGTGNDGYTF.

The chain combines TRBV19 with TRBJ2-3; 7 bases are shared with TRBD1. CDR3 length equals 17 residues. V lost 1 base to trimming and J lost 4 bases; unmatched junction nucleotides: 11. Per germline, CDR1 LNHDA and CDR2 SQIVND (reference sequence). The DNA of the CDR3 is TGTGCCAGTAGTATAGGATCCTGGGAAGGGGGCCCAGATACGCAGTATTTT. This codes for CASSIGSWEGGPDTQYF.

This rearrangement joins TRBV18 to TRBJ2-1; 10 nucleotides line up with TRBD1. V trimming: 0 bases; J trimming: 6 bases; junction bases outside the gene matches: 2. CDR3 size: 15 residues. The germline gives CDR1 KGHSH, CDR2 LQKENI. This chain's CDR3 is CASSPPGQGSNEQFF. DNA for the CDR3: TGTGCCAGCTCACCACCGGGACAGGGGTCCAATGAGCAGTTCTTC.

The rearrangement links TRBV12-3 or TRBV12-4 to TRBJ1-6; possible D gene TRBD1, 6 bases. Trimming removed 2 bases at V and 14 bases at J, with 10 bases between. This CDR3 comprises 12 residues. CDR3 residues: CASSLPGTSLHF. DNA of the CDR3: TGTGCCAGCAGTTTACCAGGGACATCCCTCCACTTT.

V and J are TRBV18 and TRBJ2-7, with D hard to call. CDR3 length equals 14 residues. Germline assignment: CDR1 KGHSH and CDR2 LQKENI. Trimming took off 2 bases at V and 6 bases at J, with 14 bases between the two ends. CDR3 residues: CASSPAPTGSEQYF. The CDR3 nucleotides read TGTGCCAGCTCACCAGCCCCAACGGGTTCCGAGCAGTACTTC.

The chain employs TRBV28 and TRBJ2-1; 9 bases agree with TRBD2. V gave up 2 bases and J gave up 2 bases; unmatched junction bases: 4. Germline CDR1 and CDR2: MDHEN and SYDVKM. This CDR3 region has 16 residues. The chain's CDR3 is CASSLAPSGTYNEQFF. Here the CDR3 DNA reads TGTGCCAGCAGTTTAGCCCCTAGCGGGACCTACAATGAGCAGTTCTTC. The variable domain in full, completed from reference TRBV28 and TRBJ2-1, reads DVKVTQSSRYLVKRTGEKVFLECVQDMDHENMFWYRQDPGLGLRLIYFSYDVKMKEKGDIPEGYSVSREKKERFSLILESASTNQTSMYLCASSLAPSGTYNEQFFGPGTRLTVL.

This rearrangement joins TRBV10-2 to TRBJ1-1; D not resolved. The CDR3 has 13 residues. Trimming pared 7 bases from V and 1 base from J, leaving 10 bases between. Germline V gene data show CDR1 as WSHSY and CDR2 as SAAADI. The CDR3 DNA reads TGCGCCAGCATCCGACTGGGGAACACTGAAGCTTTCTTT. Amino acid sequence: CASIRLGNTEAFF.

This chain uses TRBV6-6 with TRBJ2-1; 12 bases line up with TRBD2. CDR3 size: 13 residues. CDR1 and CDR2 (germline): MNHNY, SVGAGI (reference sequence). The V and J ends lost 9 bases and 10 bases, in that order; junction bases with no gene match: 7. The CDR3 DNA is TGTGCCAGTCAGGGGCTAGCGGGAGGGGAGCAGTTCTTC. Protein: CASQGLAGGEQFF.

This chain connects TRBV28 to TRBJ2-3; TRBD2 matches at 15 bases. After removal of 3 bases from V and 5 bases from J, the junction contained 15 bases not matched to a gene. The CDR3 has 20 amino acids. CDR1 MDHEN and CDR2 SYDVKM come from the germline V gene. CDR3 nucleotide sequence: TGTGCCAGCAGTTTCCCCGGACTAGCGGGAGGGCCTAATCGAGGAGATACGCAGTATTTT. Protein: CASSFPGLAGGPNRGDTQYF.

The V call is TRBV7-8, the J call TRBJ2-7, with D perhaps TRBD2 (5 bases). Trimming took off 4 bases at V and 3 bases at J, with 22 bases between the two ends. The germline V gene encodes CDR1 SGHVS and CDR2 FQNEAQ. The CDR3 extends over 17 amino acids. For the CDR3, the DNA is TGTGCCAGCAGCTACTCGTCCATACGGGGATGGGACTACGAGCAGTACTTC. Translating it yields CASSYSSIRGWDYEQYF.

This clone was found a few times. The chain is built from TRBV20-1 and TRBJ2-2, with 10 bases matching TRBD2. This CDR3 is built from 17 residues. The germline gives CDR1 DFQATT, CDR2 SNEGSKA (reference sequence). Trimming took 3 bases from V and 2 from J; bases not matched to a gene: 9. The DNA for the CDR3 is TGCAGTGCTAGTTTAATAAGCGGGAGGGCCAACACCGGGGAGCTGTTTTTT. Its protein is CSASLISGRANTGELFF.